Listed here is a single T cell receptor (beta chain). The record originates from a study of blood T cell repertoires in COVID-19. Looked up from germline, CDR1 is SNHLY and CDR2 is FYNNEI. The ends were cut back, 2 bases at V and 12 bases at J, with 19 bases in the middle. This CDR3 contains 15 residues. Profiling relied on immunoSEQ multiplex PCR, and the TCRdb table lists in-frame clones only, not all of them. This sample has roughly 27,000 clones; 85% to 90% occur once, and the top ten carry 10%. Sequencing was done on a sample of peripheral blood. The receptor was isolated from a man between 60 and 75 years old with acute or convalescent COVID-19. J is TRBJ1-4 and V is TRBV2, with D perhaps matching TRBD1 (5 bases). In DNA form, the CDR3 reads TGTGCCAGCAGTGAAACCGGGACGCCGGGAGCGGAACTGTTTTTT. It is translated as CASSETGTPGAELFF. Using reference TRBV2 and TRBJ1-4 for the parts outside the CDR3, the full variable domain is EPEVTQTPSHQVTQMGQEVILRCVPISNHLYFYWYRQILGQKVEFLVSFYNNEISEKSEIFDDQFSVERPDGSNFTLKIRSTKLEDSAMYFCASSETGTPGAELFFGSGTQLSVL.